This T cell receptor (beta chain) was profiled in a study of Ad26.COV2.S vaccination and SARS-CoV-2 variants. Study-level background: Donor allocation was to the COV1001 Ad26.COV2.S trial arm. Ad26.COV2.S was injected intramuscularly once or twice, 56 days apart. Study-level points and caveats: Spike-specific TCR breadth was greater after Ad26.COV2.S than placebo.

CDR3 length equals 11 residues. Germline loops: CDR1 DFQATT, CDR2 SNEGSKA (reference sequence). The ends were cut back, 3 bases at V and 3 bases at J, with 6 bases in the middle. Assay used: immunoSEQ multiplex PCR; TCRdb lists only in-frame clones, some missing. This sample has more than 400,000 clones, with over 80% found just once. Treatment of the sample: 19 received Ad26.COV2.S at low or high dose, single or two shots; roughly five received placebo; per-sample allocation not given. The samples date from day 63 after the first vaccine or placebo injection. Donor was an adult aged 18-55 years in Boston. This clone was seen more than once but under ten times. The antigen remains unidentified.

This clonotype was sampled from a person aged 18-65 years who received the Ad26.COV2.S COVID-19 vaccine or a placebo. V is TRBV20-1 and J is TRBJ2-7; unclear D gene. Sequenced here: peripheral blood, sampled in a trial of Ad26.COV2.S vaccine versus placebo. The CDR3 reads CSARLGYEQYF. DNA for the CDR3: TGCAGTGCTAGGCTTGGCTACGAGCAGTACTTC.